This entry lists 29 T cell receptor beta chains sequenced from one sample in a study of cytomegalovirus exposure and HLA in healthy donors. PCR used 60 Vbeta primers and 13 Jbeta primers. Clones were read by immunoSEQ multiplex PCR, and TCRdb kept only the in-frame ones, dropping some. Found here are more than 150,000 clones, 70% to 85% of them singletons; the top ten hold under 7.5%. Sequenced: PBMCs. The receptors originated from a woman aged 50 to 60 in good health and CMV-seropositive.

V gene TRBV6-6 combines with J gene TRBJ1-5; 7 nucleotides match TRBD1. V shed 7 bases, J shed 6 bases, and the junction held 0 bases outside the gene matches. The CDR3 is 11 residues long. CDR1 is MNHNY, CDR2 SVGAGI, per germline (reference sequence). DNA of the CDR3: TGTGCCAGCACAGGGGGTCAGCCCCAGCATTTT. It yields the protein CASTGGQPQHF.

The rearrangement joins TRBV15 to TRBJ1-1; tentative D call: TRBD1 (5 bases). CDR1 LNHNV and CDR2 YYDKDF come from the germline V gene (reference sequence). V dropped 4 bases and J dropped 7 bases, with 13 bases sitting between them. This CDR3 has 13 amino acids. The CDR3 sequence: CATSTGGMGEAFF. The CDR3 nucleotides are TGTGCCACCAGCACGGGGGGGATGGGTGAAGCTTTCTTT.

V and J are TRBV4-2 and TRBJ2-7, with TRBD1 matching over 8 bases. The CDR3 runs 17 residues. Trimming took 4 bases from V and 0 from J; bases not matched to a gene: 11. Germline V lookup: CDR1 LGHNA, CDR2 YNFKEQ. The CDR3: CASSLSSDRVNSYEQYF. CDR3 sequence (DNA): TGTGCCAGCAGCCTTTCCTCGGACAGGGTAAACTCCTACGAGCAGTACTTC.

The rearrangement links TRBV7-3 to TRBJ1-6, with D possibly being TRBD1 (6 bases). CDR3 size: 15 residues. The germline V gene has CDR1 SGHTA and CDR2 FQGTGA. Between the trimmed V and J ends, which lost 5 bases and 7 bases, there was a span of 15 bases. The CDR3 DNA reads as TGTGCCAGCAGCCAACAGGGAGAAAAGAATTCACCCCTCCACTTT. Amino acids: CASSQQGEKNSPLHF.

The chain joins TRBV5-4 to TRBJ2-5; 7 bases match TRBD2. Germline V gene data show CDR1 as SGHNT and CDR2 as YYREEE (reference sequence). The CDR3 is 16 residues long. V gave up 3 bases and J gave up 5 bases; unmatched junction bases: 13. The CDR3 DNA sequence: TGTGCCAGCAGCTCTCCGGGGGGACGTCGGGGGGAGACCCAGTACTTC. Amino acid sequence: CASSSPGGRRGETQYF.

This clone was seen a single time. DNA of the CDR3: TGTGCCAGCAGTTACACATTGGAGAATGGCTACACCTTC. This codes for CASSYTLENGYTF. This chain links TRBV6-5 with TRBJ1-2; D is unclear. The CDR3 contains 13 residues. Germline V gene lookup returns CDR1 MNHEY and CDR2 SVGAGI. V shed 2 bases and J shed 6 bases, with 10 bases lying between them.

The chain recombines TRBV5-5 with TRBJ2-3, with 7 bases aligning to TRBD1. The CDR3 is made up of 15 amino acids. V lost 4 bases, J lost 0 bases, and 5 bases stayed unmatched. The V gene's germline CDR1 is SGHKS and CDR2 YYEKEE (reference sequence). DNA of the CDR3: TGTGCCAGCAGCCCAGGGACAGTTAGCACAGATACGCAGTATTTT. It translates to CASSPGTVSTDTQYF.

V gene TRBV5-1 combines with J gene TRBJ2-7, with D possibly matching TRBD1 (5 bases). Germline-derived CDR1 and CDR2 are SGHRS and YFSETQ. This CDR3 comprises 12 residues. The V gene lost 4 bases and the J gene lost 6 bases, with 11 bases spanning the gap. For the CDR3, the DNA is TGCGCCAGCAGCCCCGACAGCCTCGAGCAGTACTTC. Translated, it gives CASSPDSLEQYF.

This clone was seen only a few times. The chain carries TRBV27 and TRBJ1-5; D is uncertain. The CDR3 totals 13 residues. V gave up 8 bases and J gave up 7 bases, with 15 bases separating them. Per germline, CDR1 MNHEY and CDR2 SMNVEV (reference sequence). CDR3 in amino acids: CASSLGAGQPQHF. Here the CDR3 DNA reads TGTGCCAGCTCCCTGGGCGCGGGACAGCCCCAGCATTTT.

This clone has more than one count but fewer than ten. The chain carries TRBV27 and TRBJ2-3, with 8 nucleotides matching TRBD2. CDR3 length: 17 amino acids. Germline trimming cut 1 base from V and 1 base from J; bases unmatched to any gene: 7. Germline V gene lookup returns CDR1 MNHEY and CDR2 SMNVEV (reference sequence). CDR3 sequence reads: CASSLLSPGGGTDTQYF. The DNA of the CDR3 is TGTGCCAGCAGTTTATTATCCCCGGGGGGGGGCACAGATACGCAGTATTTT.

J is TRBJ1-3 and V is TRBV6-1, with D hard to call. The germline V and J ends were trimmed by 1 base and 5 bases, with 9 bases remaining between them. CDR1 MNHNS and CDR2 SASEGT come from the germline V gene. There are 14 residues in the CDR3. The chain's CDR3 is CASSEGTSRNTIYF. In DNA form, the CDR3 reads TGTGCCAGCAGTGAAGGTACTTCTAGAAACACCATATATTTT.

A few counts support this clone. The chain is built from TRBV5-1 and TRBJ1-1; TRBD1 might be the D (6 bases). V shed 3 bases and J shed 3 bases, with 15 bases lying between them. This CDR3 comprises 15 residues. Germline V lookup: CDR1 SGHRS, CDR2 YFSETQ. The CDR3 reads CASSWVTGSDTEAFF. The DNA for the CDR3 is TGCGCCAGCAGCTGGGTAACAGGGAGCGACACTGAAGCTTTCTTT. The whole variable domain, filled in from reference TRBV5-1 and TRBJ1-1, reads KAGVTQTPRYLIKTRGQQVTLSCSPISGHRSVSWYQQTPGQGLQFLFEYFSETQRNKGNFPGRFSGRQFSNSRSEMNVSTLELGDSALYLCASSWVTGSDTEAFFGQGTRLTVV.

This chain uses TRBV7-8 with TRBJ2-5, with TRBD2 identical over 11 bases. The J call may be mistaken, given a closer DNA end match to TRBJ2-7. CDR1 and CDR2 (germline): SGHVS, FQNEAQ. This CDR3 spans 14 amino acids. CDR3 sequence reads: CASSPGLAAYEQYF. The CDR3, as DNA: TGTGCCAGCAGCCCGGGACTAGCGGCCTACGAGCAGTACTTC.

The chain uses TRBV9 and TRBJ2-3, with 13 nucleotides matching TRBD2. This CDR3 has 16 amino acids. V lost 3 bases to trimming and J lost 4 bases; unmatched junction nucleotides: 5. Germline CDR1 and CDR2: SGDLS and YYNGEE. The CDR3 loop is CASSAPTSGGSDTQYF. Written as DNA, the CDR3 is TGTGCCAGCAGCGCCCCGACTAGCGGGGGGTCAGATACGCAGTATTTT.

This chain joins TRBV7-3 and TRBJ1-2; 7 bases are shared with TRBD1. J was trimmed by 3 bases and V by 9 bases; bases with no gene match: 7. CDR3 length equals 13 residues. Germline V gene data show CDR1 as SGHTA and CDR2 as FQGTGA. CDR3 residues: CARRTGWDYGYTF. The CDR3 bases are TGTGCCAGACGGACAGGATGGGACTATGGCTACACCTTC.

The gene calls are TRBV25-1 and TRBJ2-7, with a possible D match to TRBD2 (5 bases). The V gene lost 2 bases and the J gene lost 7 bases, with 18 bases spanning the gap. Germline V gene data show CDR1 as MGHDK and CDR2 as SYGVNS. The CDR3 length is 15 residues. CDR3 coding DNA: TGTGCCAGCAGTGAAGGCCGAGGGATTGATGGAGAGCAGTACTTC. Translated, it gives CASSEGRGIDGEQYF.

This rearrangement joins TRBV5-4 to TRBJ2-3; 7 nucleotides match TRBD2. V lost 5 bases to trimming and J lost 2 bases; unmatched junction nucleotides: 5. CDR1 is SGHNT, CDR2 YYREEE, per germline (reference sequence). This CDR3 is built from 14 residues. CDR3 amino acids: CASRPGGYTDTQYF. The CDR3 nucleotides read TGTGCCAGCAGACCCGGGGGGTACACAGATACGCAGTATTTT. Full variable domain (remainder filled in from reference TRBV5-4 and TRBJ2-3): ETGVTQSPTHLIKTRGQQVTLRCSSQSGHNTVSWYQQALGQGPQFIFQYYREEENGRGNFPPRFSGLQFPNYSSELNVNALELDDSALYLCASRPGGYTDTQYFGPGTRLTVL.

This chain connects TRBV11-2 to TRBJ2-3, with 7 bases that match TRBD2. Germline assignment: CDR1 SGHAT and CDR2 FQNNGV. The ends lost 3 bases at V and 1 base at J; junction bases unmatched: 4. The CDR3 spans 15 residues. This chain's CDR3 is CASSFFRGGTDTQYF. The CDR3 nucleotides are TGTGCCAGCAGCTTTTTCCGGGGGGGCACAGATACGCAGTATTTT.

The rearrangement joins TRBV7-9 to TRBJ2-3, with D perhaps matching TRBD1 (6 bases). Germline V gives CDR1 SEHNR, CDR2 FQNEAQ (reference sequence). V shed 4 bases and J shed 7 bases, with 18 bases lying between them. This CDR3 spans 15 amino acids. The CDR3 sequence: CASSSQGKSSHTQYF. The CDR3 DNA reads TGTGCCAGCAGCTCGCAGGGGAAATCCTCGCATACGCAGTATTTT. Using reference TRBV7-9 and TRBJ2-3 for the parts outside the CDR3, the full variable domain is DTGVSQNPRHKITKRGQNVTFRCDPISEHNRLYWYRQTLGQGPEFLTYFQNEAQLEKSRLLSDRFSAERPKGSFSTLEIQRTEQGDSAMYLCASSSQGKSSHTQYFGPGTRLTVL.

This clone was counted between two and nine times. V and J are TRBV19 and TRBJ1-2; D might be TRBD1 (5 bases). The germline V gene has CDR1 LNHDA and CDR2 SQIVND (reference sequence). The V gene lost 5 bases and the J gene lost 5 bases, with 12 bases spanning the gap. The CDR3 covers 13 residues. The CDR3 loop is CASSPTVGYGYTF. CDR3 sequence (DNA): TGTGCCAGTAGTCCGACAGTTGGGTATGGCTACACCTTC.

There are a few counts of this clone. This chain joins TRBV7-2 and TRBJ1-4; TRBD1 matches 9 bases. Germline CDR1 reads SGHTA; CDR2 reads FQGNSA. The CDR3 contains 18 residues. The J segment lost 0 bases and the V segment lost 1 base, leaving 6 bases of the junction unmatched. CDR3 amino acids: CASSLGWGQGATNEKLFF. For the CDR3, the DNA is TGTGCCAGCAGCTTAGGTTGGGGACAGGGAGCAACTAATGAAAAACTGTTTTTT.

The J gene is TRBJ1-5, the V gene TRBV5-1, with TRBD1 matching over 7 bases. The ends lost 4 bases at V and 0 bases at J; junction bases unmatched: 7. The CDR3 has 16 amino acids. From germline, CDR1 is SGHRS and CDR2 YFSETQ. This chain's CDR3 is CASSGGTESSNQPQHF. CDR3 coding DNA: TGCGCCAGCAGCGGAGGGACAGAGTCTAGCAATCAGCCCCAGCATTTT.

The chain joins TRBV4-3 to TRBJ1-5, with unresolved D. Germline loops: CDR1 LGHNA, CDR2 YSLEER. The CDR3 length is 15 residues. V was shortened by 0 bases and J by 4 bases, with 10 bases between the two germline ends. The CDR3 is CASSQEYIRNQPQHF. CDR3 in DNA: TGCGCCAGCAGCCAAGAATATATTAGAAATCAGCCCCAGCATTTT.

The V gene is TRBV19, the J gene TRBJ1-3, with D unclear. Germline V CDR1 and CDR2: LNHDA, SQIVND (reference sequence). The CDR3 covers 14 residues. V lost 2 bases to trimming and J lost 0 bases, with 5 bases between them. The DNA for the CDR3 is TGTGCCAGTAGTATAACAGTCTCTGGAAACACCATATATTTT. Amino acid sequence: CASSITVSGNTIYF.

The CDR3 coding sequence is TGTGCTAGTGGCCAGCGGGGGGGTTTCGATACGCAGTATTTT. It specifies CASGQRGGFDTQYF. The chain recombines TRBV12-5 with TRBJ2-3, with TRBD2 matching over 10 bases. The CDR3 is made up of 14 amino acids. Trimming took 6 bases from V and 6 from J; bases not matched to a gene: 6. Looked up from germline, CDR1 is LGHNT and CDR2 is FRNRAP.

CDR3 region: CASRGGDTQYF. The CDR3 DNA follows: TGCGCCAGCAGGGGAGGGGATACGCAGTATTTT. This sequence joins TRBV10-2 and TRBJ2-3; TRBD2 matches at 7 bases. This CDR3 spans 11 amino acids. The germline CDR1 and CDR2 sequences are WSHSY and SAAADI. The V segment lost 6 bases and the J segment 6 bases; nucleotides outside the gene matches: 0.

The gene calls are TRBV27 and TRBJ2-7; 7 positions agree with TRBD2. Germline CDR1 and CDR2: MNHEY and SMNVEV (reference sequence). The CDR3 loop spans 14 amino acids. V lost 1 base, J lost 7 bases, and 7 bases stayed unmatched. CDR3 DNA sequence: TGTGCCAGCAGTTTATTGGGCACGGGAGGAGAGCAGTACTTC. This codes for CASSLLGTGGEQYF.

In this sample, this clone turned up once. The rearrangement joins TRBV15 to TRBJ1-4, with a possible D match to TRBD1 (5 bases). Trimming removed 0 bases from V and 8 bases from J, with 13 bases in between. CDR1 is LNHNV and CDR2 is YYDKDF in the germline V gene (reference sequence). CDR3 size: 15 residues. The CDR3 region is CATSREVRVGEKLFF. The CDR3 nucleotides are TGTGCCACCAGCAGAGAGGTCAGGGTAGGGGAAAAACTGTTTTTT.

V is TRBV30 and J is TRBJ1-4; D not resolved. Trimming pared 2 bases from V and 0 bases from J, leaving 13 bases between. Per germline, CDR1 GTSNPN and CDR2 SVGIG (reference sequence). The CDR3 is 16 residues long. CDR3 sequence reads: CAWSPRVSATNEKLFF. The CDR3 DNA reads as TGTGCCTGGAGTCCTCGTGTCAGCGCAACTAATGAAAAACTGTTTTTT.